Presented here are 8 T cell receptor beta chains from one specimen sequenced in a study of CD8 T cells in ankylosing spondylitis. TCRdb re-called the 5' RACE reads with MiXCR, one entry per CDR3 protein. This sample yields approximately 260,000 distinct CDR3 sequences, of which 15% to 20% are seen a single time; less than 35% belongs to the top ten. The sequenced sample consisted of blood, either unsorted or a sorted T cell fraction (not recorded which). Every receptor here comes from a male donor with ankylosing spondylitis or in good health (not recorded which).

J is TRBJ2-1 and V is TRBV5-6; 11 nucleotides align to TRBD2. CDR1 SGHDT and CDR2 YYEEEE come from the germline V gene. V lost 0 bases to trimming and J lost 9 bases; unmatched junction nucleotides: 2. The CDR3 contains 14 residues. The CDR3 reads CASSLGLAGFEQFF. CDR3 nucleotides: TGTGCCAGCAGCTTGGGACTAGCGGGATTTGAGCAGTTCTTC.

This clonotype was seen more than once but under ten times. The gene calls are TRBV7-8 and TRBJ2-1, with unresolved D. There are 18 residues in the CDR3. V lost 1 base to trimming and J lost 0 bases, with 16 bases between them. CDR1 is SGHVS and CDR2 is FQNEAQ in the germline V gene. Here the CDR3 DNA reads TGTGCCAGCAGCTTAGAGTTGTGGCTGGCGAGCTCCTACAATGAGCAGTTCTTC. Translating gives CASSLELWLASSYNEQFF.

CDR3 DNA: TGCAGCGGGACAGTCTCCTACGAGCAGTACTTC. Residues: CSGTVSYEQYF. This chain uses TRBV29-1 with TRBJ2-7, with a weak D call TRBD1 (6 bases). Between the trimmed V and J ends, which lost 7 bases and 0 bases, there was a span of 7 bases. The CDR3 extends over 11 amino acids. Germline CDR1 is SQVTM and CDR2 is ANQGSEA.

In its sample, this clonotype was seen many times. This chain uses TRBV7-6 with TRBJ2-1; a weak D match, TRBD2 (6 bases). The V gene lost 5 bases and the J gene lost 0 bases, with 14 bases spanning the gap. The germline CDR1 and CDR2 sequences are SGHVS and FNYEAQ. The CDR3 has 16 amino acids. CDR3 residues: CASSEPLGGSYNEQFF. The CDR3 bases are TGTGCCAGCAGCGAACCTCTCGGGGGCTCCTACAATGAGCAGTTCTTC.

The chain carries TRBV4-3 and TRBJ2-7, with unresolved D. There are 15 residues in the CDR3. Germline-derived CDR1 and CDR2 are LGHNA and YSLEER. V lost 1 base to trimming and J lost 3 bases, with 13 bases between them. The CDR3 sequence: CASSQGFGHVYEQYF. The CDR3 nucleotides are TGCGCCAGCAGCCAAGGGTTTGGGCACGTCTACGAGCAGTACTTC.

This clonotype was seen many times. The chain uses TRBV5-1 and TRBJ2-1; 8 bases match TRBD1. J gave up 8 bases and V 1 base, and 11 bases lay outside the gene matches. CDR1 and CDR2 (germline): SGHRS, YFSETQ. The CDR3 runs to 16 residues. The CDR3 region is CASSLTTGGAIDEQFF. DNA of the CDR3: TGCGCCAGCAGCTTGACCACAGGGGGTGCTATCGATGAGCAGTTCTTC.

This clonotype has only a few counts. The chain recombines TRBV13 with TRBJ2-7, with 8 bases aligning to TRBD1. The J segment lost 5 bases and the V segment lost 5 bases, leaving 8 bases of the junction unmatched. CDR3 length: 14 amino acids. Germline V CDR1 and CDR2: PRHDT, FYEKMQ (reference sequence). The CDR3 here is CASSQQGGRHEQYF. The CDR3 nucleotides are TGTGCCAGCAGCCAACAGGGGGGCAGGCACGAGCAGTACTTC.

CDR3: CASSLGDPSSYEQYF. CDR3 bases: TGTGCCAGCAGCTTAGGGGACCCGAGCTCCTACGAGCAGTACTTC. J is TRBJ2-7 and V is TRBV7-2; perhaps D is TRBD1 or TRBD2 (5 bases each). Trimming pared 1 base from V and 0 bases from J, leaving 10 bases between. This CDR3 contains 15 residues. In germline, CDR1 is SGHTA, CDR2 FQGNSA.